The clone carrying this TCR beta chain was observed a single time. This specimen comes from a study of blood T cell repertoires in COVID-19. In the authors' workflow: Amplification of reference gene primers provided the estimated nucleated cell counts. The method was immunoSEQ multiplex PCR; TCRdb's version includes in-frame clones alone and lacks a portion of them. Clone size and V and J calls were adopted from that table, with D and trimming inferred from the DNA. Among over 350,000 clones, 70% to 90% were seen once, and the ten largest hold about 2.1%. CDR1 is LGHDT and CDR2 is YNNKEL in the germline V gene (reference sequence). The CDR3 has 17 amino acids. Trimming left V 4 bases short and J 1 base short, with 17 bases between.

V and J are TRBV3-1 (or the pseudogene TRBV3-2) and TRBJ2-4, with a possible D match to TRBD1 (6 bases). The clonotype originates from a woman aged 18-29 years with acute COVID-19. The source material was PBMCs or T cells enriched from blood (not recorded which). Here the CDR3 reads CASSPGDGALAKNIQYF. The DNA of the CDR3 is TGTGCCAGCAGCCCAGGGGACGGTGCTTTGGCCAAAAACATTCAGTACTTC.